This is a list of T cell receptor beta chains from one sample in a study of CD8+ T cells in alopecia areata. The protocol was immunoSEQ multiplex PCR, while the TCRdb copy is restricted to in-frame clones and leaves out a portion. Here the sample spans some 200,000 clones, about 60% being singletons. The starting material was CD8+ T cells sorted from blood, obtained at week 24, from a patient treated with tofacitinib. These receptors all come from a human donor with alopecia areata. Each CDR3 is given with its conserved first and last residue. A D gene is named only where the DNA matches it firmly. For some rows the clone size is stated as once, few or many, or as a class when expanded; others skip it.

cdr3_nt cdr3_aa clone_size j_call v_call d_call
TGTGCCAGCTCCTCAACCCCCTCCTACGAGCAGTACTTC CASSSTPSYEQYF once TRBJ2-7 TRBV9 -
TGTGCCAGCAGCTCTCCGGGGATAAAAAACACCGGGGAGCTGTTTTTT CASSSPGIKNTGELFF - TRBJ2-2 TRBV13 -
TGTGCCTACGACAGGGAGATCTCCTACGAGCAGTACTTC CAYDREISYEQYF - TRBJ2-7 TRBV30 TRBD1
TGTGCCAGCAGTTTAAGGGACAGGGGGGCTTCCTACGAGCAGTACTTC CASSLRDRGASYEQYF few TRBJ2-7 TRBV28 TRBD1
TGTGCCAGCAGGGGGCCTAGCGGGGTATGCTATGAGCAGTTCTTC CASRGPSGVCYEQFF - TRBJ2-1 TRBV5-4 TRBD2
TGTGCCAGCAGTCCCTCCGACACCGTCTCTGGAAACACCATATATTTT CASSPSDTVSGNTIYF - TRBJ1-3 TRBV27 -
TGTGCCTGGGCCCCGAGCGGGGGGACCCAAGAGACCCAGTACTTC CAWAPSGGTQETQYF - TRBJ2-5 TRBV30 TRBD2
TGTGCCTGGAGTGTACCCCTGACAGATACGCAGTATTTT CAWSVPLTDTQYF once TRBJ2-3 TRBV30 -
TGCGCCAGCAGCCAAGCCCTTACAGGGGCCTACGAGCAGTACTTC CASSQALTGAYEQYF - TRBJ2-7 TRBV4-1 TRBD1
TGCAGCGTTGTCGATAGAAATGAGCAGTTCTTC CSVVDRNEQFF - TRBJ2-1 TRBV29-1 -
TGCGCCAGCAGCGAGACAGGAGCCTACGAGCAGTACTTC CASSETGAYEQYF - TRBJ2-7 TRBV4-1 -
TGTGCCAGCACAGGCGGGGACTCTGGAAACACCATATATTTT CASTGGDSGNTIYF - TRBJ1-3 TRBV6-1 -
TGTGCCAGCAGCTTAGGTCCGGGTACGGACACTGAAGCTTTCTTT CASSLGPGTDTEAFF - TRBJ1-1 TRBV7-3 -
TGTGCCAGCCCTCAGAGCACCGGGGAGCTGTTTTTT CASPQSTGELFF few TRBJ2-2 TRBV7-9 -
TGCGCCAGCAGCATCTCTGGACAGGGGGTCGGCTACACCTTC CASSISGQGVGYTF few TRBJ1-2 TRBV5-1 TRBD1
TGTGCCAGCAGCTTATCGGTTGATGAGCAGTTCTTC CASSLSVDEQFF - TRBJ2-1 TRBV7-9 -
TGTGCCAGCAGCTTAGGTACAGGGGGCCACGAGCAGTACTTC CASSLGTGGHEQYF once TRBJ2-7 TRBV7-9 TRBD1
TGTGCCAGCAGCTTAGACTACGAGCAGTACTTC CASSLDYEQYF - TRBJ2-7 TRBV7-8 -
TGTGCCAGCAGCGTAGTAACCACTGAAGCTTTCTTT CASSVVTTEAFF - TRBJ1-1 TRBV9 -
TGTGCCTGGAGTGAAGAGCCCACTGAAGCTTTCTTT CAWSEEPTEAFF - TRBJ1-1 TRBV30 -
TGTGCCAGCAGTTTAACAAATTCACCCCTCCACTTT CASSLTNSPLHF - TRBJ1-6 TRBV27 -
TGTGCCAGCAGTTACGGACAGGTTGAAGCTTTCTTT CASSYGQVEAFF few TRBJ1-1 TRBV6-5 TRBD1
TGTGCCAGCAGTGAGGGGACGGATAGCAATCAGCCCCAGCATTTT CASSEGTDSNQPQHF - TRBJ1-5 TRBV2 -
TGTGCCAGCAGTGAACGGGATACGCAGTATTTT CASSERDTQYF few TRBJ2-3 TRBV2 -
TGTGCCAGCAGTTACTCGAGGGGCCTAGGGTCACCCCTCCACTTT CASSYSRGLGSPLHF - TRBJ1-6 TRBV6-5 -
TGCGCCAGCAGCTGGGACAGGGATGCAACTAATGAAAAACTGTTTTTT CASSWDRDATNEKLFF - TRBJ1-4 TRBV5-1 TRBD1
TGTGCCAGCAGCCCGGCTACACCAGATACGCAGTATTTT CASSPATPDTQYF few TRBJ2-3 TRBV5-6 -
TGTGCCAGCAGCTCCGGGACAGGGGAACTTCAGCCCCAGCATTTT CASSSGTGELQPQHF - TRBJ1-5 TRBV7-9 TRBD1
TGCGCCAGCAGCACGGACAGTGGAAACACCATATATTTT CASSTDSGNTIYF - TRBJ1-3 TRBV5-1 -
TGCGCCAGCAGCTTAACTTCCCCAAGGGTGACCCAGTACTTC CASSLTSPRVTQYF once TRBJ2-5 TRBV5-1 -
TGCAGCTGGCACAGGGTTAGCTACAATGAGCAGTTCTTC CSWHRVSYNEQFF - TRBJ2-1 TRBV29-1 -
TGCGCCAGCAGCCCGCGACAGGGAGGGTACGAGCAGTACTTC CASSPRQGGYEQYF few TRBJ2-7 TRBV5-1 -
TGTGCCAGCAGCTTGGGGGGGACCTTAACCCAGCCCCAGCATTTT CASSLGGTLTQPQHF - TRBJ1-5 TRBV13 -
TGCAGCGCTGATACGGCGGGGGCCAACGAGCAGTACTTC CSADTAGANEQYF - TRBJ2-7 TRBV29-1 -
TGTGCCACAAGTGGATTCAAGGGGGGAGTGGATTCACCCCTCCACTTT CATSGFKGGVDSPLHF many TRBJ1-6 TRBV15 -
TGTGCCAGCAGTCCAGGGACCTACGAGCAGTACTTC CASSPGTYEQYF - TRBJ2-7 TRBV25-1 -